This T cell receptor beta chain is from a study of T cells in localized non-small cell lung cancer (TCRdb year 2020). The study in broad terms: The study analyzed T cell repertoires of 200 to 250 early-stage NSCLC patients, comparing tumors and uninvolved tumor-adjacent lungs. The cohort was made up of approximately 250 treatment-naive NSCLC patients whose localized lung tumors had been resected. NSCLC patients had a mean age of approximately 70 years, and fewer than 150 were male and 85 to 110 female. Study-level results and caveats: A median of roughly 60 of the top 100 tumor clones turned up in the paired uninvolved adjacent lung, and about 28 of those clones also ranked among the top 100 of that same adjacent lung. Longer overall survival was associated with higher T cell density in blood, whereas shorter survival was associated with higher clonality in adjacent lung. Since the design was exploratory, TCR variables were selected using unadjusted p-values with no false-discovery rate correction. Uninvolved tumor-adjacent lung showed the highest T cell clonality, higher than tumor, which suggests more focused antigenic responses in the uninvolved tumor-adjacent lung. Because multi-region sequencing of the tumors was not done, intratumor heterogeneity could not be ruled out.

The immunoSEQ Assay was used to sequence TCR beta CDR3 regions from DNA. On the study's bioinformatics: T cell density was computed as TCR beta template counts normalized to usable DNA estimated by amplifying housekeeping genes. Using the preseqR package, richness was estimated by extrapolating to 120,000 templates for tissue samples and 400,000 templates for PBMC samples. Clonality was calculated as one minus Pielou's evenness. Tissue-enriched TCRs were identified through differential abundance testing performed on productive amino-acid clonotypes, with a minimum total count of 5 and an alpha of 0.1. The Jaccard Index and the Morisita Overlap Index were used to quantify repertoire overlap between compartments. GLIPH grouped TCR beta CDR3s together with public tetramer-defined viral CDR3s, and a viral motif had to include at least three viral sequences and show V-gene enrichment. TCRdb took over this immuneACCESS table, retaining in-frame rearrangements with V and J assigned. Such tables are incomplete; in checked studies, under half of the missing clones stem from an unresolved V gene, and the remainder is unexplained. That table supplies the V and J calls and clone size; D and trimming were determined from the DNA. The sample table contains about 11,000 clones; only one count was recorded for 90% of them. The top ten clonotypes cover roughly an eighth of the sample.

At diagnosis, tumor, uninvolved tumor-adjacent lung and peripheral blood were collected and then preserved as a mix of FFPE and fresh-frozen material. For TCR repertoire profiling, blood samples were analyzed in the form of peripheral blood mononuclear cells. Unmatched junction bases come to 6, with V trimmed by 1 base and J by 1 base. From its cysteine to its phenylalanine, the CDR3 spans 16 amino acids. Only the CDR3 part of the read is kept: 48 bases, read in frame from the first base. CDR1 and CDR2, per the germline V gene, are SGHAT and FQNNGV. As concerns this clone: The antigen this receptor binds is unknown. Within one base of it there is no much larger clone, and no base qualities were kept.

The V and J segments used are TRBV11-2 and TRBJ2-5; TRBD1 fits 7 bases in the junction. Here the sequenced sample was peripheral blood, taken before any cancer treatment. The TCR originated in a male donor older than 55 with stage III lung adenocarcinoma. The CDR3 has the sequence CASSLGQGPFQETQYF. The DNA sequence is given as TGTGCCAGCAGCTTAGGACAGGGACCCTTCCAAGAGACCCAGTACTTC.